This T cell receptor (beta chain) was identified during a study of cytomegalovirus exposure and HLA in healthy donors. General study results and limits: Among the CMV-associated chains, three were confirmed in vitro as specific for CMV antigens. Subsequent analysis of the 120 or so validation repertoires found a tendency for first-cohort TCR clusters to co-occur. Cytomegalovirus association was listed for 150 to 200 TCR beta chains.

The approximately 120-subject validation cohort, separate from the approximately 630-subject first cohort, included the donors. Measured with immunoSEQ multiplex PCR; TCRdb has only the in-frame clones, and not every one. The sample records under 250,000 clones, approximately 87% being singletons. A remark on this clone: The antigen is unknown.

Germline values: CDR1 SGHRS, CDR2 YFSETQ. J gave up 5 bases and V 4 bases, and 13 bases lay outside the gene matches. The CDR3 runs 16 residues. The receptor was isolated from a young man in good health and CMV-seronegative. The sample consisted of PBMCs. The rearrangement joins TRBV5-1 to TRBJ2-5; 8 bases are a match to TRBD1. The CDR3, as DNA: TGCGCCAGCAGCCTAGGGGGGACAGGACCTCGCGAGACCCAGTACTTC. This codes for CASSLGGTGPRETQYF.